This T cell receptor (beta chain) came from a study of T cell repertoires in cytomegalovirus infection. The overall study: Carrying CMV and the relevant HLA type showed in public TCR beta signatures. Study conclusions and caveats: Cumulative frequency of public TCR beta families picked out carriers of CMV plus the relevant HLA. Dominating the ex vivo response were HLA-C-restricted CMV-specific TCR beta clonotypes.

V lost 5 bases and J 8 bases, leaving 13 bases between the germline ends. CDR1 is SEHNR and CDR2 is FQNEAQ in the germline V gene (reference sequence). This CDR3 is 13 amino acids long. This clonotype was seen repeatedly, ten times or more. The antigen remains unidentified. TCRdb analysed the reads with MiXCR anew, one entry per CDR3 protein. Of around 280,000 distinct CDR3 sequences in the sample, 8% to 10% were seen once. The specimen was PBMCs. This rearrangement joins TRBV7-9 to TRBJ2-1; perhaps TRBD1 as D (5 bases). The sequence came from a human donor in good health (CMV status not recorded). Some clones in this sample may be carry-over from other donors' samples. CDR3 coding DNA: TGTGCCAGCAGCCCTTCATTAGGGGATGAGCAGTTCTTC. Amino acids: CASSPSLGDEQFF. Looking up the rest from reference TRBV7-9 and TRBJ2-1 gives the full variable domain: DTGVSQNPRHKITKRGQNVTFRCDPISEHNRLYWYRQTLGQGPEFLTYFQNEAQLEKSRLLSDRFSAERPKGSFSTLEIQRTEQGDSAMYLCASSPSLGDEQFFGPGTRLTVL.